The clone carrying this TCR beta chain has at least ten counts. Its cognate antigen is unknown. An equimolar mix of two oligonucleotides served as the beta constant-region primer for TRBC1 and TRBC2. Ligation attached a single-stranded oligonucleotide with a 12-nucleotide UMI and the SP2 primer to the cDNA 3' end. From the UMI-ligation and nested PCR reads, TCRdb called clonotypes with MiXCR, one entry per CDR3 protein. This sample has under 100,000 distinct CDR3 sequences, with 7% found just once. Germline-derived CDR1 and CDR2 are GTSNPN and SVGIG (reference sequence). The length of the CDR3 is 15 residues. V was shortened by 3 bases and J by 1 base, with 16 bases between the two germline ends. The sample is drawn from a study of naive and memory T cell subsets. Study-wide results and limits: In naive cells, over 85% of TCR sequences were seen only once.

The V call is TRBV30, the J call TRBJ2-7; perhaps D is TRBD1 or TRBD2 (5 bases each). Specimen: central memory CD4+ T cells from blood. The TCR was taken from a human donor in good health. For the CDR3, the DNA is TGTGCCTGGAGGGAGCCGGGACCCAGGTCCTACGAGCAGTACTTC. Translated: CAWREPGPRSYEQYF.